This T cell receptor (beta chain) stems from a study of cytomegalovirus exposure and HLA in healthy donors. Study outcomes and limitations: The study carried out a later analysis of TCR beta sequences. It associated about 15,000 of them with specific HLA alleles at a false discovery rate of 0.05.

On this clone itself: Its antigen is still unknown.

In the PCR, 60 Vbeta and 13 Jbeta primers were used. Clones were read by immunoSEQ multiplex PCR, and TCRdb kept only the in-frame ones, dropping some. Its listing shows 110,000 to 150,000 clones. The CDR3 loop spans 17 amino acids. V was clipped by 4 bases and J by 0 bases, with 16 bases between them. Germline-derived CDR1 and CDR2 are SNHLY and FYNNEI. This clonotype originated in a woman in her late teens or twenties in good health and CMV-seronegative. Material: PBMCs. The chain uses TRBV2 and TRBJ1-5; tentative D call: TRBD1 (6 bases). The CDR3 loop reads CASSVRQVSYSNQPQHF. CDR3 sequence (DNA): TGTGCCAGCAGTGTCCGACAGGTGTCTTATAGCAATCAGCCCCAGCATTTT.